Below, 6 T cell receptor beta chains from the same sample are listed, as sequenced in a study of blood T cell repertoires in COVID-19. Assay: immunoSEQ multiplex PCR; the TCRdb copy retains only in-frame clones and omits some. The table lists 380,000 or so clones, approximately 88% of them singletons. The material sequenced was PBMCs or T cells enriched from blood (not recorded which). The receptors shown here come from a woman in her forties with acute COVID-19.

This sequence joins TRBV7-9 and TRBJ1-1, with a weak D call TRBD1 (5 bases). The CDR3 loop spans 14 amino acids. The V end was cut by 5 bases, the J end by 2 bases, with 12 bases between. CDR1 is SEHNR and CDR2 is FQNEAQ in the germline V gene (reference sequence). CDR3 residues: CASSLRDSNTEAFF. In DNA, the CDR3 is TGTGCCAGCAGCCTTCGGGACTCAAACACTGAAGCTTTCTTT. The full variable domain, completed using reference TRBV7-9 and TRBJ1-1, is DTGVSQNPRHKITKRGQNVTFRCDPISEHNRLYWYRQTLGQGPEFLTYFQNEAQLEKSRLLSDRFSAERPKGSFSTLEIQRTEQGDSAMYLCASSLRDSNTEAFFGQGTRLTVV.

V usage is TRBV27 and J usage is TRBJ2-3; 10 bases match TRBD2. Trimming cost V 1 base and J 6 bases; bases outside gene matches: 4. The CDR3 is 15 residues long. Germline CDR1 is MNHEY and CDR2 is SMNVEV (reference sequence). The CDR3 region has the DNA TGTGCCAGCAGTTTATTTAGCGGGGGGACCGATACGCAGTATTTT. Encoded protein: CASSLFSGGTDTQYF.

V gene TRBV24-1 combines with J gene TRBJ2-3; 7 nucleotides agree with TRBD2. Germline V lookup: CDR1 KGHDR, CDR2 SFDVKD. The CDR3 sequence is 17 residues long. V was pared by 1 base and J by 0 bases, with 6 bases of the junction left unmatched. The CDR3 loop reads CATSDLTSSGSTDTQYF. DNA for the CDR3: TGTGCCACCAGTGATTTAACGTCTAGCGGAAGCACAGATACGCAGTATTTT.

This clone was detected once. The rearrangement joins TRBV6-4 to TRBJ1-5; 8 bases agree with TRBD1. Germline V CDR1 and CDR2: MRHNA, SNTAGT. V was pared by 6 bases and J by 8 bases, with 15 bases of the junction left unmatched. This CDR3 has 16 amino acids. This chain's CDR3 is CASRLRGQVRVKPQHF. CDR3 coding DNA: TGTGCCAGCAGACTTAGGGGACAGGTCAGGGTGAAGCCCCAGCATTTT.

This chain links TRBV5-4 with TRBJ2-7; 7 positions agree with TRBD2. Germline assignment: CDR1 SGHNT and CDR2 YYREEE (reference sequence). V shed 2 bases, J shed 2 bases, and the junction held 4 bases outside the gene matches. This CDR3 is built from 14 residues. The CDR3 bases are TGTGCCAGCAGCTTCGGGGGGTCTACCTACGAGCAGTACTTC. Protein: CASSFGGSTYEQYF.

This rearrangement joins TRBV6-5 to TRBJ1-2; 7 positions match TRBD1. This CDR3 spans 14 amino acids. The germline gives CDR1 MNHEY, CDR2 SVGAGI. The junction had 4 bases not matched to a gene; V was cut back by 2 bases and J by 4 bases. The CDR3 DNA sequence: TGTGCCAGCAGTTACGCCCGGGACAGCTATGGCTACACCTTC. Its translation is CASSYARDSYGYTF.